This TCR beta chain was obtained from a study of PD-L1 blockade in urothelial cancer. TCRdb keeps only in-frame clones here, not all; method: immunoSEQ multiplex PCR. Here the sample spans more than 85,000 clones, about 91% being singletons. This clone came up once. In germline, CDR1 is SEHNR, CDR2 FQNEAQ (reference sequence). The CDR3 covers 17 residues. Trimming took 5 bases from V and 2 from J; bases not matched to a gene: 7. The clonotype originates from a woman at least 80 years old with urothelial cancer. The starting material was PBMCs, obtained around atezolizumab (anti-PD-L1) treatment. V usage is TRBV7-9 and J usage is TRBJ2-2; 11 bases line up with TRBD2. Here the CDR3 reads CASSPPTSGTNTGELFF. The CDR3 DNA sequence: TGTGCCAGCAGCCCGCCGACTAGCGGGACAAACACCGGGGAGCTGTTTTTT.